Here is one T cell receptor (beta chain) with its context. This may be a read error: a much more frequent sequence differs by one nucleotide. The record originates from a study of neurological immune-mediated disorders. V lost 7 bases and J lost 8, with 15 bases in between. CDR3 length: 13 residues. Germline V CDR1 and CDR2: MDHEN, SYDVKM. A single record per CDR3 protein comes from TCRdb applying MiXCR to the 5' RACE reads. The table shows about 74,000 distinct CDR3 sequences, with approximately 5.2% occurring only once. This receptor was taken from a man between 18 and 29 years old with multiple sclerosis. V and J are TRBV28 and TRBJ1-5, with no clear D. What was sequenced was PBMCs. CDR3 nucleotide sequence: TGTGCCAGCAAGCGGGCCCCGTACAAGCCCCAGCATTTT. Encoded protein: CASKRAPYKPQHF.